The entry below gives a single T cell receptor (beta chain) sequence along with its context. As yet, its antigen is unknown. Other DNA variants within this sample encode the same CDR3. This sample stems from a study of shared clonotypes between healthy human individuals. Repertoires were generated with immunoSEQ multiplex PCR, while TCRdb's copy carries only in-frame clones and drops some. The table lists millions of clones, about 92% of them singletons. The study drew all its donors from Caucasian adults living in Nashville, Tennessee. From germline, CDR1 is ENHRY and CDR2 SYGVKD. The CDR3 is 13 amino acids. The V and J ends lost 0 bases and 5 bases respectively, with 7 bases between them. Study observations and caveats: It was only blood that was sampled, and tissue repertoires likely differ. The study found about 5% of naive CD4 clonotypes shared across a handful of donors.

The chain has TRBV10-3 and TRBJ2-5; D is unclear. The sequenced sample was naive CD4+ T cells sorted from blood. Subset given: CD45RA+ positively selected. The TCR sequence derives from a man between 18 and 35 years old in good health. The CDR3 DNA reads as TGTGCCATCAGTGAGTCCGAAGTGGAGACCCAGTACTTC. This encodes CAISESEVETQYF.